This entry lists 5 T cell receptor beta chains sequenced from one sample in a study of HIV-infected patients and healthy controls. cDNA was made from 500 ng RNA using alpha and beta constant primers. Using multiplexing indices, alpha and beta chain libraries were generated apart by chain-specific third strand synthesis. TCRdb processed the 5' RACE reads anew with MiXCR; each CDR3 protein has one entry. The sample lists 8,000 to 10,000 distinct CDR3 sequences, under 6.5% seen once, with about 8% in the top ten. The repertoire came from unfractionated whole blood and reflected all unsorted peripheral T cells. The sample comprised blood. The receptors were gathered from an adult in good health.

This clonotype was seen at least ten times. The chain couples TRBV7-9 to TRBJ2-3, with no clear D. The CDR3 consists of 14 residues. CDR1 is SEHNR and CDR2 is FQNEAQ in the germline V gene (reference sequence). V lost 3 bases to trimming and J lost 2 bases, with 9 bases between them. For the CDR3, the DNA is TGTGCCAGCAGCTTTGGGCAGTACACAGATACGCAGTATTTT. This gives the protein CASSFGQYTDTQYF.

This clonotype was seen at least ten times. The chain employs TRBV12-3 or TRBV12-4 and TRBJ1-1; tentative D call: TRBD1 (5 bases). This CDR3 has 13 residues. Trimming pared 9 bases from V and 5 bases from J, leaving 16 bases between. CDR3 DNA: TGTGCCAGTAAGAGCAGGGAAAAGACTGAAGCTTTCTTT. Protein: CASKSREKTEAFF.

This clonotype was recorded many times. The chain links TRBV19 to TRBJ2-1, with 11 bases fitting TRBD2. J was trimmed by 2 bases and V by 5 bases; bases with no gene match: 8. CDR3 length equals 17 residues. Germline CDR1 and CDR2: LNHDA and SQIVND (reference sequence). CDR3 amino acids: CASSPRASGRPYNEQFF. The CDR3 bases are TGTGCCAGTAGTCCTCGGGCTAGCGGGAGGCCCTACAATGAGCAGTTCTTC.

This clonotype is medium-sized within its sample. The chain couples TRBV14 to TRBJ1-1; D perhaps matches TRBD1 (5 bases). CDR1 is SGHDN, CDR2 FVKESK, per germline. This CDR3 has 13 residues. V was cut by 0 bases and J by 8 bases, with 10 bases left in between. CDR3 sequence: CASSQDSRAEAFF. The CDR3 nucleotides are TGTGCCAGCAGCCAAGATAGCAGGGCCGAAGCTTTCTTT.

This clonotype was picked up a small number of times. The chain recombines TRBV2 with TRBJ2-5; TRBD1 matches at 10 bases. Germline CDR1 SNHLY, CDR2 FYNNEI. This CDR3 region has 14 residues. J was trimmed by 2 bases and V by 6 bases; bases with no gene match: 3. The CDR3 reads CASSRTGGQETQYF. CDR3 coding DNA: TGTGCCAGCAGCCGGACAGGGGGGCAAGAGACCCAGTACTTC.